This passage covers 25 T cell receptor beta chains from one sample sequenced in a study of Ad26.COV2.S vaccination and SARS-CoV-2 variants. Profiling relied on immunoSEQ multiplex PCR, and the TCRdb table lists in-frame clones only, not all of them. The table has 350,000 to 400,000 clones, 70% to 90% seen once. As for treatment: roughly 20 received Ad26.COV2.S at low or high dose, single or two shots; a few received placebo; per-sample allocation not given. Vaccine and placebo recipients were sampled on day 63 after the first injection. The starting material was peripheral blood, obtained in a trial of Ad26.COV2.S vaccine versus placebo. The receptors derive from a person aged 18-65 years who received the Ad26.COV2.S COVID-19 vaccine or a placebo.

The V gene is TRBV28, the J gene TRBJ2-7; D uncertain. This CDR3 comprises 15 residues. The germline V and J ends were trimmed by 3 bases and 2 bases, with 14 bases remaining between them. CDR1 MDHEN and CDR2 SYDVKM come from the germline V gene. CDR3 sequence: CASSFSGKETYEQYF. The CDR3 DNA reads TGTGCCAGCAGTTTTAGTGGGAAGGAAACCTACGAGCAGTACTTC. Filled out from reference TRBV28 and TRBJ2-7, the complete variable domain reads DVKVTQSSRYLVKRTGEKVFLECVQDMDHENMFWYRQDPGLGLRLIYFSYDVKMKEKGDIPEGYSVSREKKERFSLILESASTNQTSMYLCASSFSGKETYEQYFGPGTRLTVT.

This clone has a single count. The chain combines TRBV5-1 with TRBJ2-3; D uncertain. V lost 0 bases and J 1 base, leaving 9 bases between the germline ends. This CDR3 has 15 residues. The germline V gene has CDR1 SGHRS and CDR2 YFSETQ. CDR3 protein: CASSLEGPRTDTQYF. The CDR3 bases are TGCGCCAGCAGCTTGGAAGGCCCCCGCACAGATACGCAGTATTTT. Full variable domain (rest looked up from reference TRBV5-1 and TRBJ2-3): KAGVTQTPRYLIKTRGQQVTLSCSPISGHRSVSWYQQTPGQGLQFLFEYFSETQRNKGNFPGRFSGRQFSNSRSEMNVSTLELGDSALYLCASSLEGPRTDTQYFGPGTRLTVL.

This clone was picked up one time. V and J are TRBV15 and TRBJ2-1; 12 nucleotides line up with TRBD1. V lost 5 bases to trimming and J lost 8 bases; unmatched junction nucleotides: 4. CDR3 size: 14 residues. From germline, CDR1 is LNHNV and CDR2 YYDKDF (reference sequence). CDR3 DNA sequence: TGTGCCACCAGCGGGGGACAGGGGGCCTATGAGCAGTTCTTC. Amino acid sequence: CATSGGQGAYEQFF.

This clone has just a few counts. The V call is TRBV6-5, the J call TRBJ1-1; D remains ambiguous. Trimming stripped 9 bases from V and 1 base from J, with 9 bases between. The CDR3 length is 12 residues. CDR1 and CDR2 (germline): MNHEY, SVGAGI. The CDR3 DNA sequence: TGTGCCAGTCGCCTCGAGAACACTGAAGCTTTCTTT. It is translated as CASRLENTEAFF.

The chain carries TRBV4-1 and TRBJ2-7; 14 bases are a match to TRBD2. The CDR3 has 16 residues. CDR1 and CDR2 (germline): MGHRA, YSYEKL. The V segment lost 4 bases and the J segment 7 bases; nucleotides outside the gene matches: 9. The CDR3 is CASSPTGLAGEKEQYF. CDR3 in DNA: TGCGCCAGCAGCCCCACGGGACTAGCGGGAGAAAAAGAGCAGTACTTC.

The chain carries TRBV4-2 and TRBJ2-5; either TRBD1 or TRBD2 may supply D (5 bases each). The V and J ends lost 4 bases and 1 base respectively, with 19 bases between them. Germline lookup yields CDR1 LGHNA and CDR2 YNFKEQ. The CDR3 is 17 amino acids. The CDR3: CASSPSGASAPQETQYF. In DNA form, the CDR3 reads TGTGCCAGCAGCCCCTCCGGGGCTTCTGCTCCCCAAGAGACCCAGTACTTC.

The chain links TRBV15 to TRBJ2-2, with D possibly TRBD2 on 5 matching bases. The CDR3 is made up of 16 amino acids. In germline, CDR1 is LNHNV, CDR2 YYDKDF (reference sequence). The germline V and J ends were trimmed by 0 bases and 8 bases, with 16 bases remaining between them. CDR3 coding DNA: TGTGCCACCAGCAGAGACGAGACTAAGAAGGCGGGGGAGCTGTTTTTT. Protein product: CATSRDETKKAGELFF.

The J gene is TRBJ2-7, the V gene TRBV4-1; tentatively, D is TRBD1 or TRBD2 (5 bases each). The CDR3 covers 14 residues. In germline, CDR1 is MGHRA, CDR2 YSYEKL. The germline V and J ends were trimmed by 0 bases and 12 bases, with 18 bases remaining between them. CDR3 sequence reads: CASSQDPSHRDAYF. CDR3 in DNA: TGCGCCAGCAGCCAAGATCCCTCACACCGGGACGCGTACTTC.

The CDR3 nucleotides are TGTGCCAGCAGCGGACAGGGGGCTGGTAACTATGGCTACACCTTC. Protein product: CASSGQGAGNYGYTF. V and J are TRBV9 and TRBJ1-2; 10 nucleotides line up with TRBD1. V shed 3 bases, J shed 1 base, and the junction held 3 bases outside the gene matches. This CDR3 is 15 amino acids long. Germline CDR1 SGDLS, CDR2 YYNGEE.

This chain uses TRBV27 with TRBJ1-2; D is possibly TRBD1 (5 bases). Between the trimmed V and J ends, which lost 4 bases and 7 bases, there was a span of 13 bases. The CDR3 contains 13 residues. Germline-derived CDR1 and CDR2 are MNHEY and SMNVEV (reference sequence). The CDR3: CASSSYRDGGYTF. The CDR3 bases are TGTGCCAGCAGTTCGTATAGGGACGGTGGCTACACCTTC.

The chain joins TRBV4-2 to TRBJ2-2; 11 bases map to TRBD2. The CDR3 is 20 residues long. CDR1 LGHNA and CDR2 YNFKEQ come from the germline V gene. Trimming at V came to 0 bases and at J to 4 bases, leaving 13 bases not matched to a gene. The CDR3 DNA is TGTGCCAGCAGCCAAGATCGGCTAGCGGGAGGCCTTACCAGCACCGGGGAGCTGTTTTTT. Its translation is CASSQDRLAGGLTSTGELFF.

The chain carries TRBV28 and TRBJ1-6; D call uncertain. Germline values: CDR1 MDHEN, CDR2 SYDVKM. This CDR3 region has 14 residues. The V end lost 6 bases, the J end lost 8 bases, and 14 bases lay between the germline ends. This CDR3 is CASSSSVGHSPLHF. CDR3 DNA sequence: TGTGCCAGCAGCTCCTCTGTGGGCCATTCACCCCTCCACTTT.

The chain joins TRBV5-4 to TRBJ2-2; no clear D. CDR3 length: 12 amino acids. V lost 0 bases and J lost 8, with 5 bases in between. The germline V gene encodes CDR1 SGHNT and CDR2 YYREEE (reference sequence). CDR3 in DNA: TGTGCCAGCAGCTTGGGTGAAGGGGAGCTGTTTTTT. Translating it yields CASSLGEGELFF.

The gene calls are TRBV9 and TRBJ2-2, with a possible D match to TRBD1 (6 bases). V shed 3 bases and J shed 0 bases, with 9 bases lying between them. Germline CDR1 and CDR2: SGDLS and YYNGEE. The CDR3 is 15 amino acids. CDR3: CASSATGTNTGELFF. For the CDR3, the DNA is TGTGCCAGCAGCGCAACAGGGACGAACACCGGGGAGCTGTTTTTT.

The chain is built from TRBV3-1 (or the pseudogene TRBV3-2) and TRBJ1-5; no clear D. Germline V CDR1 and CDR2: LGHDT, YNNKEL (reference sequence). V was pared by 3 bases and J by 4 bases, with 7 bases between. CDR3 length equals 13 residues. The CDR3, as DNA: TGTGCCAGCAGCCAGGGCCGAAATCAGCCCCAGCATTTT. Residues: CASSQGRNQPQHF.

J is TRBJ1-4 and V is TRBV19; D is uncertain. This CDR3 spans 14 amino acids. Germline V gene sequence: CDR1 LNHDA, CDR2 SQIVND (reference sequence). Deletions cut 5 bases from V and 4 bases from J, with 11 bases between. CDR3 nucleotide sequence: TGTGCCAGTAGTCAGAGACAAGATAATGAAAAACTGTTTTTT. Its translation is CASSQRQDNEKLFF.

This clone has more than one count but fewer than ten. The genes are TRBV4-1 and TRBJ2-2, with D possibly being TRBD1 (5 bases). Trimming left V 5 bases short and J 0 bases short, with 13 bases between. CDR1 and CDR2 from the germline V gene are MGHRA and YSYEKL. This CDR3 has 16 amino acids. The chain's CDR3 is CASSTTRETNTGELFF. CDR3 in DNA: TGCGCCAGCAGCACCACCAGGGAAACGAACACCGGGGAGCTGTTTTTT.

The J gene is TRBJ1-1, the V gene TRBV11-2, with D perhaps matching TRBD1 (6 bases). Germline CDR1 reads SGHAT; CDR2 reads FQNNGV. This CDR3 spans 17 amino acids. V was cut by 0 bases and J by 5 bases, with 19 bases left in between. CDR3: CASSLDSGGGRGTEAFF. CDR3 coding DNA: TGTGCCAGCAGCTTAGACAGTGGAGGGGGAAGGGGTACTGAAGCTTTCTTT.

V is TRBV6-2 or TRBV6-3 and J is TRBJ2-7, with 8 bases identical to TRBD1. Germline CDR1 and CDR2: MNHEY and SVGEGT. CDR3 length: 13 amino acids. J gave up 4 bases and V 5 bases, and 4 bases lay outside the gene matches. As DNA, the CDR3 is TGTGCCAGCAGTACGACAGGGGCATACGAGCAGTACTTC. Amino acids: CASSTTGAYEQYF.

The J gene is TRBJ2-1, the V gene TRBV30, with D unresolved. The ends were cut back, 0 bases at V and 2 bases at J, with 11 bases in the middle. This CDR3 spans 15 amino acids. Germline-derived CDR1 and CDR2 are GTSNPN and SVGIG (reference sequence). This CDR3 is CAWSVRGNPYNEQFF. CDR3 nucleotide sequence: TGTGCCTGGAGTGTACGCGGTAACCCCTACAATGAGCAGTTCTTC.

The table lists this clone with a count of one. V usage is TRBV6-5 and J usage is TRBJ2-7, with D unclear. The CDR3 has 13 residues. Germline CDR1 and CDR2: MNHEY and SVGAGI. The V end lost 10 bases, the J end lost 1 base, and 14 bases lay between the germline ends. CDR3 sequence reads: CATLNMRSYEQYF. CDR3 DNA sequence: TGTGCCACCCTTAATATGCGGTCCTACGAGCAGTACTTC.

This chain connects TRBV4-2 to TRBJ1-1; 7 bases align to TRBD1. Germline V gene lookup returns CDR1 LGHNA and CDR2 YNFKEQ. J lost 4 bases, V lost 0 bases, and 5 bases had no gene match. The CDR3 is 15 amino acids. CDR3 region: CASSQDLAGGTEAFF. CDR3 nucleotide sequence: TGTGCCAGCAGCCAAGATCTGGCAGGGGGCACTGAAGCTTTCTTT.

This clone was counted a single time. The gene calls are TRBV15 and TRBJ2-7; no firm D call. Trimming cost V 3 bases and J 3 bases, with 9 bases left between them. CDR1 is LNHNV, CDR2 YYDKDF, per germline (reference sequence). This CDR3 has 13 residues. CDR3: CATSRELYYEQYF. The DNA of the CDR3 is TGTGCCACCAGCAGGGAACTTTACTACGAGCAGTACTTC.

The genes are TRBV3-1 (or the pseudogene TRBV3-2) and TRBJ1-1; possibly TRBD1 for D (5 bases). This CDR3 is 15 amino acids long. V was shortened by 4 bases and J by 5 bases, with 17 bases between the two germline ends. The germline V gene has CDR1 LGHDT and CDR2 YNNKEL (reference sequence). This CDR3 reads CASSPQGGWVTEAFF. The CDR3 DNA reads TGTGCCAGCAGCCCTCAGGGTGGGTGGGTGACTGAAGCTTTCTTT.

V usage is TRBV28 and J usage is TRBJ2-3; unclear D gene. The CDR3 is 15 amino acids. The V gene's germline CDR1 is MDHEN and CDR2 SYDVKM. V was clipped by 1 base and J by 5 bases, with 13 bases between them. Here the CDR3 reads CASSLSSSIGDTQYF. In DNA, the CDR3 is TGTGCCAGCAGTTTATCTTCTAGTATAGGAGATACGCAGTATTTT.